These 26 T cell receptor beta chains came from one sample sequenced in a study of blood T cell repertoires in COVID-19. Sequencing used immunoSEQ multiplex PCR; TCRdb keeps in-frame clones, though not all of them. This sample yields about 46,000 clones, of which around 80% are seen a single time; approximately 6% belongs to the top ten. Sequencing input: peripheral blood. These receptors all stem from a woman aged 80 or older with acute or convalescent COVID-19.

The J gene is TRBJ1-2, the V gene TRBV19; D may be TRBD1 (6 bases). Trimming took 6 bases from V and 5 from J, leaving 16 bases between them. Germline V gives CDR1 LNHDA, CDR2 SQIVND (reference sequence). The CDR3 totals 14 residues. In DNA, the CDR3 is TGTGCCAGTAGCTTATTGGGACAATGGTATGGCTACACCTTC. Its translation: CASSLLGQWYGYTF.

The rearrangement joins TRBV5-4 to TRBJ1-2; a possible D gene is TRBD1 (6 bases). CDR3 length equals 14 residues. V shed 4 bases and J shed 4 bases, with 14 bases lying between them. Germline CDR1 and CDR2: SGHNT and YYREEE (reference sequence). The CDR3 region is CASSPDRGRYGYTF. CDR3 nucleotides: TGTGCCAGCAGCCCGGACAGAGGACGCTATGGCTACACCTTC.

The chain uses TRBV5-5 and TRBJ1-1, with unresolved D. This CDR3 is built from 11 residues. The germline CDR1 and CDR2 sequences are SGHKS and YYEKEE (reference sequence). Trimming took off 6 bases at V and 1 base at J, with 4 bases between the two ends. DNA of the CDR3: TGTGCCAGCAAACAGAACACTGAAGCTTTCTTT. Translated: CASKQNTEAFF.

The V call is TRBV30, the J call TRBJ1-2; D perhaps matches TRBD1 (6 bases). This CDR3 is 13 amino acids long. Germline assignment: CDR1 GTSNPN and CDR2 SVGIG (reference sequence). Trimming left V 6 bases short and J 0 bases short, with 11 bases between. The CDR3 region has the DNA TGTGCCTGCAGGACAGACACTAACTATGGCTACACCTTC. Translated, it gives CACRTDTNYGYTF.

In its sample, this clone was seen a few times. The chain combines TRBV6-4 with TRBJ2-1; 13 nucleotides agree with TRBD2. The V segment lost 6 bases and the J segment 6 bases; nucleotides outside the gene matches: 5. Germline-derived CDR1 and CDR2 are MRHNA and SNTAGT. The CDR3 totals 15 residues. The CDR3 loop is CASRELAGGPNEQFF. Written as DNA, the CDR3 is TGTGCCAGCAGGGAACTAGCGGGGGGGCCCAATGAGCAGTTCTTC.

The V and J genes are TRBV5-6 and TRBJ2-3; TRBD2 aligns across 7 bases. Germline CDR1 reads SGHDT; CDR2 reads YYEEEE. There are 18 residues in the CDR3. The V gene end was trimmed by 1 base and the J gene end by 3 bases; junction bases not matched to a gene: 14. The chain's CDR3 is CASSLRLGVAGRTDTQYF. CDR3 nucleotides: TGTGCCAGCAGCTTGAGGTTAGGGGTAGCGGGTCGGACAGATACGCAGTATTTT.

V usage is TRBV19 and J usage is TRBJ1-5, with D possibly matching TRBD1 (6 bases). Germline V CDR1 and CDR2: LNHDA, SQIVND (reference sequence). The CDR3 is 14 residues long. V dropped 3 bases and J dropped 2 bases, with 8 bases sitting between them. The CDR3 region is CASSMGAGNQPQHF. The CDR3 coding sequence is TGTGCCAGTAGTATGGGGGCGGGCAATCAGCCCCAGCATTTT.

This clone came up once. The chain combines TRBV15 with TRBJ2-7; 7 nucleotides line up with TRBD1. With V trimmed by 1 base and J by 7 bases, 25 bases remained unmatched. Per germline, CDR1 LNHNV and CDR2 YYDKDF (reference sequence). The CDR3 consists of 20 residues. The CDR3 coding sequence is TGTGCCACCAGCAGAGGACAGATTTTTGGGTTCTTTGGACAGGTAGAAGAGCAGTACTTC. Its translation is CATSRGQIFGFFGQVEEQYF.

This chain joins TRBV6-1 and TRBJ2-7; 10 bases agree with TRBD2. The length of the CDR3 is 18 residues. Germline CDR1 reads MNHNS; CDR2 reads SASEGT. The ends lost 4 bases at V and 0 bases at J; junction bases unmatched: 12. CDR3 in amino acids: CASSAYLAGVFSSYEQYF. CDR3 bases: TGTGCCAGCAGTGCCTATCTAGCGGGGGTTTTTAGCTCCTACGAGCAGTACTTC.

The rearrangement joins TRBV9 to TRBJ1-3; D not certain. Trimming removed 7 bases from V and 0 bases from J, with 8 bases in between. The CDR3 has 13 residues. CDR1 SGDLS and CDR2 YYNGEE come from the germline V gene. The CDR3 loop is CASEADSGNTIYF. In nucleotides, the CDR3 is TGTGCCAGCGAGGCCGACTCTGGAAACACCATATATTTT.

CDR3 residues: CASSYSGAEAFF. Written as DNA, the CDR3 is TGTGCCAGCAGTTACTCGGGAGCTGAAGCTTTCTTT. This chain uses TRBV6-6 with TRBJ1-1; D gene uncertain. CDR3 length: 12 residues. In germline, CDR1 is MNHNY, CDR2 SVGAGI (reference sequence). V was trimmed by 0 bases and J by 6 bases, leaving 5 bases between them.

CDR3 coding DNA: TGTGCCAGCTCACCACTCGTTGGAGGACTAGTTGAGTACAATGAGCAGTTCTTC. Translation gives CASSPLVGGLVEYNEQFF. V gene TRBV18 combines with J gene TRBJ2-1; 7 bases match TRBD2. CDR1 and CDR2 from the germline V gene are KGHSH and LQKENI. V was pared by 1 base and J by 4 bases, with 13 bases of the junction left unmatched. The CDR3 contains 18 residues. The full variable domain, in which reference TRBV18 and TRBJ2-1 provide the parts outside the CDR3, is NAGVMQNPRHLVRRRGQEARLRCSPMKGHSHVYWYRQLPEEGLKFMVYLQKENIIDESGMPKERFSAEFPKEGPSILRIQQVVRGDSAAYFCASSPLVGGLVEYNEQFFGPGTRLTVL.

The chain couples TRBV5-6 to TRBJ1-2, with D unresolved. The CDR3 length is 14 residues. Germline values: CDR1 SGHDT, CDR2 YYEEEE. V was cut by 0 bases and J by 2 bases, with 8 bases left in between. CDR3 nucleotides: TGTGCCAGCAGCTTGGCGGCAGGCAACTATGGCTACACCTTC. Encoded protein: CASSLAAGNYGYTF.

This clone was seen just once. V and J are TRBV10-1 and TRBJ2-7; 14 bases line up with TRBD2. V lost 5 bases and J lost 4; bases outside the gene matches: 4. Germline V CDR1 and CDR2: WNHNN, SYGVQD (reference sequence). CDR3 size: 15 residues. CDR3 protein: CASSSGTSGGYEQYF. CDR3 coding DNA: TGCGCCAGCAGTTCCGGGACTAGCGGGGGTTACGAGCAGTACTTC.

The V and J genes are TRBV6-5 and TRBJ1-1; TRBD1 matches 10 bases. V shed 7 bases and J 6 bases; nucleotides not matched to a gene: 11. The CDR3 is made up of 15 amino acids. Germline V gene lookup returns CDR1 MNHEY and CDR2 SVGAGI. The CDR3 coding sequence is TGTGCCAGCACCAACCCGGGACAGGGGCTTGCTGAAGCTTTCTTT. Residues: CASTNPGQGLAEAFF.

The chain employs TRBV5-4 and TRBJ1-4, with 10 nucleotides matching TRBD1. The trim removed 3 bases at V and 4 bases at J, leaving 6 bases unmatched. This CDR3 region has 16 residues. Germline lookup yields CDR1 SGHNT and CDR2 YYREEE (reference sequence). The CDR3 DNA sequence: TGTGCCAGCAGCTCCCGGGACAGGGGAGGTAATGAAAAACTGTTTTTT. Amino acids: CASSSRDRGGNEKLFF.

The genes are TRBV19 and TRBJ1-5; possible D gene TRBD1, 5 bases. CDR1 and CDR2 from the germline V gene are LNHDA and SQIVND (reference sequence). V dropped 5 bases and J dropped 0 bases, with 14 bases sitting between them. The CDR3 is 16 amino acids. The CDR3, as DNA: TGTGCCAGTAGTCTCCGACAGCATTATAGCAATCAGCCCCAGCATTTT. Its translation: CASSLRQHYSNQPQHF.

V gene TRBV10-3 combines with J gene TRBJ2-1; no clear D gene. The CDR3 covers 15 residues. Trimming took off 6 bases at V and 9 bases at J, with 21 bases between the two ends. Per germline, CDR1 ENHRY and CDR2 SYGVKD. CDR3 sequence reads: CAIRRDPPSPGEQFF. Written as DNA, the CDR3 is TGTGCCATCAGGCGCGACCCTCCGTCGCCGGGTGAGCAGTTCTTC.

The genes are TRBV4-2 and TRBJ2-4, with TRBD2 matching 14 bases. The ends lost 4 bases at V and 6 bases at J; junction bases unmatched: 11. Per germline, CDR1 LGHNA and CDR2 YNFKEQ. The CDR3 is 18 amino acids. The CDR3 nucleotides read TGTGCCAGCAGCCTTACCACGACTAGCGGGGGGGCGAGAAACATTCAGTACTTC. Protein: CASSLTTTSGGARNIQYF.

In its sample, this clone is medium-sized. The V call is TRBV6-4, the J call TRBJ2-4; 8 nucleotides line up with TRBD1. The V gene end was trimmed by 6 bases and the J gene end by 1 base; junction bases not matched to a gene: 2. The CDR3 covers 14 residues. In germline, CDR1 is MRHNA, CDR2 SNTAGT. CDR3 sequence: CASRQGAAKNIQYF. CDR3 nucleotide sequence: TGTGCCAGCAGGCAGGGGGCTGCCAAAAACATTCAGTACTTC.

The rearrangement joins TRBV5-1 to TRBJ2-2; D is uncertain. The germline V gene has CDR1 SGHRS and CDR2 YFSETQ. The ends were cut back, 0 bases at V and 4 bases at J, with 10 bases in the middle. The CDR3 covers 15 residues. CDR3 coding DNA: TGCGCCAGCAGCTTGGGGGCAGCCTCCACCGGGGAGCTGTTTTTT. It codes for CASSLGAASTGELFF.

The chain has TRBV29-1 and TRBJ2-5; tentative D call: TRBD2 (5 bases). The CDR3 runs to 13 residues. The V and J ends lost 5 bases and 4 bases respectively, with 14 bases between them. Germline CDR1 SQVTM, CDR2 ANQGSEA. The CDR3 DNA reads as TGCAGCGTTAGCAGAGGGCTCCTAGAGACCCAGTACTTC. Translated, it gives CSVSRGLLETQYF.

The V gene is TRBV3-1 (or the pseudogene TRBV3-2), the J gene TRBJ2-6, with TRBD1 matching over 9 bases. J gave up 4 bases and V 5 bases, and 3 bases lay outside the gene matches. There are 15 residues in the CDR3. The V gene's germline CDR1 is LGHDT and CDR2 YNNKEL (reference sequence). The CDR3, as DNA: TGTGCCAGCAGCACACAGGGGGCCGGGGCCAACGTCCTGACTTTC. It encodes CASSTQGAGANVLTF.

This clone was seen once. J is TRBJ1-5 and V is TRBV19; 9 bases map to TRBD1. The germline gives CDR1 LNHDA, CDR2 SQIVND (reference sequence). The CDR3 has 14 residues. J lost 5 bases, V lost 6 bases, and 5 bases had no gene match. The CDR3 here is CASRGQGLYQPQHF. CDR3 nucleotides: TGTGCCAGTAGGGGACAGGGCCTATATCAGCCCCAGCATTTT.

The J gene is TRBJ1-1, the V gene TRBV7-2; a possible D gene is TRBD1 (5 bases). CDR1 and CDR2 from the germline V gene are SGHTA and FQGNSA. Trimming took off 6 bases at V and 6 bases at J, with 14 bases between the two ends. CDR3 length: 13 amino acids. CDR3 sequence reads: CASRQWGVSEAFF. The CDR3 region has the DNA TGTGCCAGCAGGCAATGGGGGGTGTCTGAAGCTTTCTTT. The full variable domain, its missing parts supplied by reference TRBV7-2 and TRBJ1-1, is GAGVSQSPSNKVTEKGKDVELRCDPISGHTALYWYRQSLGQGLEFLIYFQGNSAPDKSGLPSDRFSAERTGGSVSTLTIQRTQQEDSAVYLCASRQWGVSEAFFGQGTRLTVV.

The chain is built from TRBV7-9 and TRBJ1-2; maybe TRBD1 (6 bases). CDR1 and CDR2 (germline): SEHNR, FQNEAQ (reference sequence). The V end lost 1 base, the J end lost 0 bases, and 18 bases lay between the germline ends. CDR3 size: 18 residues. As DNA, the CDR3 is TGTGCCAGCAGCTTAGAAGGCGTCAGGGGATCGGCTAACTATGGCTACACCTTC. This translates into CASSLEGVRGSANYGYTF.